These T cell receptor beta chains were read from a single sample in a study of CD8+CD57+ T cells in acquired aplastic anemia. TCRdb re-derived calls from the reads in MiXCR, one entry per CDR3 protein. This table holds 150,000 to 200,000 distinct CDR3 sequences, about 47% found once. The sequenced sample was sorted CD4+, CD8+, or CD8+CD57+ T cells (not recorded which) from PBMCs. The receptors here all came from a human donor in good health. The conserved cysteine and the conserved F or W are not part of the CDR3 here.

v_call	j_call	cdr3_aa
TRBV12-3/TRBV12-4	TRBJ1-4	ASSPGAANEKLF
TRBV19	TRBJ1-3	ASSSRDVSSGNTIY
TRBV19	TRBJ1-1	ASSAGQTSNTEAF
TRBV5-4	TRBJ1-6	ASSFGDREPVNSPLH
TRBV7-3	TRBJ2-7	ASSSLRGYEQY
TRBV6-2/TRBV6-3	TRBJ2-7	ASTNPPGGTYEQY
TRBV2	TRBJ2-1	ASSVRNEQF
TRBV2	TRBJ1-2	ASGAFRGDGYT
TRBV7-6	TRBJ2-7	ASSWTGGYEQY
TRBV4-3	TRBJ2-2	ASSQEVAFNTGELF
TRBV2	TRBJ2-7	ARRQGARGSSVDEQY
TRBV7-7	TRBJ2-5	ASSLLPASGRARLETQY
TRBV10-3	TRBJ2-1	AIREVGESRNEQF
TRBV9	TRBJ1-5	ASAIGQSNQPQH
TRBV10-3	TRBJ2-7	AIRAEGAGKNEQY
TRBV24-1	TRBJ1-3	ATSAPWESGNTIY
TRBV24-1	TRBJ2-3	ATSGAGADTQY
TRBV25-1	TRBJ2-1	ASSEWTGAAYNEQF
TRBV15	TRBJ1-2	ATSKAEGRTRYGYT
TRBV7-8	TRBJ2-5	ASSTRLGGETQY
TRBV7-9	TRBJ1-3	ASSLSLRGVAGNTIY
TRBV3-1	TRBJ2-7	ASRRTSGNEQY
TRBV2	TRBJ1-6	ASSEEQTYSPLH
TRBV7-3	TRBJ2-5	ASSRTGAETQY
TRBV12-3/TRBV12-4	TRBJ2-3	ASSRTGLHADTQY
TRBV5-8	TRBJ1-1	ASRHRGLNTEAF
TRBV7-2	TRBJ2-7	ASSKTGTSTSEQY
TRBV4-1	TRBJ2-1	ASSQEGTGIYNEQF
TRBV5-8	TRBJ2-7	ASSLGLAGVGEQY
TRBV7-9	TRBJ1-2	ASSPARDYGYT
TRBV5-4	TRBJ2-3	ASSLDSTDTQC